This T cell receptor (beta chain) was identified during a study of response to subunit inactivated influenza vaccine. Study-wide points: There was a suggestion from the authors that each seasonal influenza vaccination recruits few new T cells.

TCRdb reprocessed the RT-PCR reads via MiXCR and lists one record per CDR3 protein. The table includes approximately 730,000 distinct CDR3 sequences, approximately 15% detected once. With regard to this clonotype: The target antigen is unknown.

Trimming cost V 5 bases and J 9 bases, with 11 bases left between them. The CDR3 contains 12 residues. Germline V gene data show CDR1 as GTSNPN and CDR2 as SVGIG (reference sequence). This clonotype was sampled from a man in his forties or fifties who received an inactivated influenza vaccine. The material was PBMCs from blood, obtained approximately 15 days before vaccination. This rearrangement joins TRBV30 to TRBJ1-6; D is undetermined. The chain's CDR3 is CAWGRSFSPLHF. The DNA of the CDR3 is TGTGCCTGGGGACGTTCCTTTTCACCCCTCCACTTT.